The source of this T cell receptor (beta chain) is a study of blood T cell repertoires in COVID-19. About the study: PBMCs, B-cell-depleted T cells, or T cells were the source of the cDNA or gDNA that made up the material.

Germline loops: CDR1 KGHDR, CDR2 SFDVKD. The CDR3 length is 14 residues. Trimming took off 3 bases at V and 7 bases at J, with 12 bases between the two ends. Profiling relied on immunoSEQ multiplex PCR, and the TCRdb table lists in-frame clones only, not all of them. In the table there are 400,000 to 450,000 clones, about 90% of which are singletons. The sequence derives from a man aged 18 to 29 with COVID-19, enrolled during active disease. The specimen sequenced was peripheral blood. The V gene is TRBV24-1, the J gene TRBJ2-1; D remains unclear. The CDR3 sequence is CATSDGLIVNEQFF. CDR3 bases: TGTGCCACCAGTGATGGTCTCATAGTGAATGAGCAGTTCTTC.